This TCR beta chain was captured in a study of cytomegalovirus exposure and HLA in healthy donors. Findings of the study overall: Within the data, a cluster of highly shared sequence variants was likely a sequencing artifact. Analyses of presence and absence presupposed an approximately uniform sequencing depth across donors.

V trimming: 4 bases; J trimming: 1 base; junction bases outside the gene matches: 7. CDR3 length equals 18 residues. Germline CDR1 is MGHRA and CDR2 is YSYEKL. Concerning this clone itself: Its cognate antigen is unknown.

This PCR relied on a set of 60 Vbeta primers and 13 Jbeta primers. Assay: immunoSEQ multiplex PCR; the TCRdb copy retains only in-frame clones and omits some. Its table lists over 150,000 clones. Sequencing input: PBMCs. The chain couples TRBV4-1 to TRBJ2-2; 12 bases align to TRBD2. The receptor's source is a boy aged 5-17 years in good health and CMV-seronegative. The CDR3 coding sequence is TGCGCCAGCAGCCCGCGGGCGACTAGCGGGGGGAACACCGGGGAGCTGTTTTTT. It is translated as CASSPRATSGGNTGELFF.